This T cell receptor (beta chain) derives from a study of CD4+ T cells in melanoma. Overall study results and limits: A reported correlation linked neoantigen-specific CD4+ T cells to CD8+, macrophage and B cell function. Neoantigen-specific CD4+ T cells in melanoma reportedly had diverse differentiation states.

In this sample, this clone turned up a few times. Its antigen is as yet unknown. Germline-derived CDR1 and CDR2 are KGHSH and LQKENI. The CDR3 is 11 residues long. The V end was cut by 5 bases, the J end by 5 bases, with 6 bases between. Data came from immunoSEQ multiplex PCR; TCRdb stores just in-frame clones and leaves some out. This sample has around 100,000 clones; 80% to 95% occur once, and the top ten carry about 3.3%. The sequence derives from a human donor with melanoma. V and J are TRBV18 and TRBJ2-5; TRBD2 might be the D (6 bases). Sequencing used peripheral blood. CDR3 coding DNA: TGTGCCAGCTCAAGCGGGGAGACCCAGTACTTC. Amino acids: CASSSGETQYF.